Sequencing of this T cell receptor (beta chain) was carried out in a study of cytomegalovirus exposure and HLA in healthy donors. Findings and limits, study-wide: Association of a missense DCLRE1C variant with TCR beta V- and J-gene trimming was reported in a later analysis.

The sample holds a few counts of this clone. No antigen is known for it. The V and J ends lost 2 bases and 3 bases, in that order; junction bases with no gene match: 6. The germline CDR1 and CDR2 sequences are SGHRS and YFSETQ. This CDR3 contains 16 residues. PCR amplification relied on 60 Vbeta primers (plus 13 Jbeta primers). TCRdb keeps only in-frame clones here, not all; method: immunoSEQ multiplex PCR. The table has roughly 100,000 clones, about 71% seen once; the top ten hold roughly 3.5%. The source of this sequence is a woman between 50 and 59 years old in good health and CMV-seronegative. The sequencing sample was made of PBMCs. The chain recombines TRBV5-1 with TRBJ2-1; 9 bases align to TRBD2. The CDR3, as DNA: TGCGCCAGCAGCTTCCTTAGTAGCGGGGGCTACAATGAGCAGTTCTTC. This encodes CASSFLSSGGYNEQFF. Full variable domain (outside the CDR3, taken from reference TRBV5-1 and TRBJ2-1): KAGVTQTPRYLIKTRGQQVTLSCSPISGHRSVSWYQQTPGQGLQFLFEYFSETQRNKGNFPGRFSGRQFSNSRSEMNVSTLELGDSALYLCASSFLSSGGYNEQFFGPGTRLTVL.